The T cell receptor (beta chain) described here comes from a study of lymphopenia after photon versus proton radiotherapy. Study-wide findings and caveats: After the lymphocyte nadir, photon-treated repertoires showed oligoclonal expansion, especially of CD8+ Temra cells. Photon-treated patients lost naive T cells and TCR diversity; proton-treated stayed stable.

Trimming stripped 0 bases from V and 2 bases from J, with 8 bases between. The germline V gene encodes CDR1 SGHNT and CDR2 YYREEE (reference sequence). This CDR3 has 14 residues. Measured with immunoSEQ multiplex PCR; TCRdb has only the in-frame clones, and not every one. The sample lists more than 80,000 clones, around 82% occurring once. Comments on this clone: Its antigen is not known.

This TCR was recovered from a man in his sixties with pancreatic cancer. This specimen consisted of peripheral blood, obtained from a patient treated with proton-based radiotherapy. V usage is TRBV5-4 and J usage is TRBJ1-2; D is unresolved. The chain's CDR3 is CASSLESSNYGYTF. The CDR3 DNA follows: TGTGCCAGCAGCTTGGAGTCCTCGAACTATGGCTACACCTTC.